Below are 27 T cell receptor beta chains sequenced from a single sample in a study of blood T cell repertoires in COVID-19. Assay: immunoSEQ multiplex PCR; the TCRdb copy retains only in-frame clones and omits some. The data show 150,000 to 200,000 clones, with 88% seen just once and approximately 9% held by the top ten. Input material: PBMCs or T cells enriched from blood (not recorded which). These TCRs come from a woman younger than 30 who had recovered from COVID-19.

The chain carries TRBV25-1 and TRBJ1-2, with a possible D match to TRBD1 (6 bases). Germline loops: CDR1 MGHDK, CDR2 SYGVNS. V was cut by 6 bases and J by 6 bases, with 11 bases left in between. The CDR3 extends over 12 amino acids. CDR3 nucleotides: TGTGCCAGCAGCCACGACAGGCATGGCTACACCTTC. Translating it yields CASSHDRHGYTF.

The chain employs TRBV7-8 and TRBJ2-1; weak D call: TRBD2 (6 bases). CDR1 is SGHVS and CDR2 is FQNEAQ in the germline V gene. There are 17 residues in the CDR3. Trimming cost V 0 bases and J 4 bases, with 16 bases left between them. Here the CDR3 reads CASSLALGAGPYNEQFF. The CDR3 coding sequence is TGTGCCAGCAGCTTAGCGCTGGGAGCGGGCCCTTACAATGAGCAGTTCTTC.

The V and J genes are TRBV6-5 and TRBJ2-3; 8 bases map to TRBD2. Unmatched junction bases numbered 4, after V lost 6 bases and J lost 2 bases. Germline V CDR1 and CDR2: MNHEY, SVGAGI. The CDR3 covers 14 residues. Here the CDR3 DNA reads TGTGCCAGCAGACGGGGGGGCGACACAGATACGCAGTATTTT. It yields the protein CASRRGGDTDTQYF.

The J gene is TRBJ2-1, the V gene TRBV5-6; 14 bases are a match to TRBD2. Per the germline V gene, CDR1 is SGHDT and CDR2 is YYEEEE. The CDR3 sequence is 15 residues long. Trimming cost V 3 bases and J 6 bases; bases outside gene matches: 2. CDR3 nucleotides: TGTGCCAGCAGCTCGGGACTAGCGGGGGTCAATGAGCAGTTCTTC. Protein: CASSSGLAGVNEQFF.

CDR3 in DNA: TGTGCCAGCAGCGTCTCCATCACAGGAACTGCCGGGGAGCTGTTTTTT. Its translation: CASSVSITGTAGELFF. The chain employs TRBV9 and TRBJ2-2, with D possibly TRBD1 on 5 matching bases. The CDR3 totals 16 residues. The germline V and J ends were trimmed by 2 bases and 6 bases, with 17 bases remaining between them. The germline V gene encodes CDR1 SGDLS and CDR2 YYNGEE. The full variable domain, its missing parts supplied by reference TRBV9 and TRBJ2-2, is DSGVTQTPKHLITATGQRVTLRCSPRSGDLSVYWYQQSLDQGLQFLIQYYNGEERAKGNILERFSAQQFPDLHSELNLSSLELGDSALYFCASSVSITGTAGELFFGEGSRLTVL.

This chain joins TRBV29-1 and TRBJ2-1, with D possibly matching TRBD2 (6 bases). The germline V and J ends were trimmed by 6 bases and 8 bases, with 17 bases remaining between them. This CDR3 contains 13 residues. Germline CDR1 and CDR2: SQVTM and ANQGSEA. CDR3 amino acids: CSVSDRLVDEQFF. The CDR3 bases are TGCAGCGTCTCTGATAGACTAGTAGATGAGCAGTTCTTC.

To note about this clone: This sample also contains other DNA sequences that code for the same CDR3. Written as DNA, the CDR3 is TGCGCCAGCAGCTTCGGGGGCACTGAAGCTTTCTTT. Amino acid sequence: CASSFGGTEAFF. The V and J genes are TRBV5-1 and TRBJ1-1; maybe TRBD1 (5 bases). In germline, CDR1 is SGHRS, CDR2 YFSETQ. Trimming removed 2 bases at V and 4 bases at J, with 6 bases between. The CDR3 has 12 residues.

V and J are TRBV2 and TRBJ2-3; weak D call: TRBD1 (6 bases). The CDR3 totals 15 residues. Germline loops: CDR1 SNHLY, CDR2 FYNNEI. The V gene lost 4 bases and the J gene lost 0 bases, with 11 bases spanning the gap. The CDR3 bases are TGTGCCAGCAGTGTCTTAGGGGGTAGCACAGATACGCAGTATTTT. Encoded protein: CASSVLGGSTDTQYF.

The chain employs TRBV6-5 and TRBJ1-1; tentative D call: TRBD1 (5 bases). The V end lost 8 bases, the J end lost 1 base, and 11 bases lay between the germline ends. Germline CDR1 reads MNHEY; CDR2 reads SVGAGI. The CDR3 length is 13 residues. CDR3 sequence reads: CASERQRNTEAFF. CDR3 sequence (DNA): TGTGCCAGCGAGAGACAGAGGAACACTGAAGCTTTCTTT.

The gene calls are TRBV4-1 and TRBJ2-4, with D possibly matching TRBD2 (6 bases). Germline-derived CDR1 and CDR2 are MGHRA and YSYEKL. Deletions cut 0 bases from V and 1 base from J, with 19 bases between. CDR3 size: 19 residues. The CDR3 loop is CASSQEGLSGEGAKNIQYF. The DNA for the CDR3 is TGCGCCAGCAGCCAAGAAGGGCTTTCGGGGGAAGGGGCCAAAAACATTCAGTACTTC.

In its sample, this clone was seen a few times. CDR3 in amino acids: CASSELGRWTEAFF. The DNA for the CDR3 is TGTGCCAGCAGTGAATTGGGCAGGTGGACTGAAGCTTTCTTT. The chain combines TRBV25-1 with TRBJ1-1, with no clear D. Between the trimmed V and J ends, which lost 1 base and 5 bases, there was a span of 11 bases. Germline CDR1 MGHDK, CDR2 SYGVNS. This CDR3 has 14 residues. The full variable domain, with the rest looked up from reference TRBV25-1 and TRBJ1-1, is EADIYQTPRYLVIGTGKKITLECSQTMGHDKMYWYQQDPGMELHLIHYSYGVNSTEKGDLSSESTVSRIRTEHFPLTLESARPSHTSQYLCASSELGRWTEAFFGQGTRLTVV.

The V call is TRBV27, the J call TRBJ2-2; a possible D gene is TRBD1 (6 bases). Trimming took 2 bases from V and 4 from J, leaving 14 bases between them. The CDR3 totals 16 residues. CDR1 is MNHEY and CDR2 is SMNVEV in the germline V gene (reference sequence). The CDR3 here is CASSLHTGLSTGELFF. CDR3 nucleotides: TGTGCCAGCAGTTTACACACAGGGTTGAGCACCGGGGAGCTGTTTTTT.

The genes are TRBV29-1 and TRBJ1-5; no clear D gene. V lost 4 bases, J lost 1 base, and 5 bases lay in between. Germline lookup yields CDR1 SQVTM and CDR2 ANQGSEA. This CDR3 has 12 residues. CDR3 sequence reads: CSVAESNQPQHF. In DNA, the CDR3 is TGCAGCGTTGCCGAGAGCAATCAGCCCCAGCATTTT.

The chain combines TRBV19 with TRBJ2-3; TRBD1 might be the D (5 bases). The germline CDR1 and CDR2 sequences are LNHDA and SQIVND (reference sequence). This CDR3 has 14 amino acids. Trimming left V 0 bases short and J 5 bases short, with 9 bases between. The CDR3 region is CASSIDGAQDTQYF. Written as DNA, the CDR3 is TGTGCCAGTAGTATAGATGGGGCCCAAGATACGCAGTATTTT.

This chain connects TRBV28 to TRBJ1-2, with 10 bases lining up with TRBD1. CDR3 length: 18 residues. The germline V gene has CDR1 MDHEN and CDR2 SYDVKM. Germline trimming cut 10 bases from V and 4 bases from J; bases unmatched to any gene: 21. CDR3 residues: CAIQGGTGALRILYGYTF. As DNA, the CDR3 is TGTGCCATCCAAGGGGGGACAGGGGCACTCCGGATCCTCTATGGCTACACCTTC.

The chain is built from TRBV9 and TRBJ2-2, with TRBD2 as a possible D gene (6 bases). The V gene lost 4 bases and the J gene lost 10 bases, with 14 bases spanning the gap. From germline, CDR1 is SGDLS and CDR2 YYNGEE. The CDR3 is made up of 13 amino acids. CDR3 in DNA: TGTGCCAGCAGCATACGGGAGTTCGAGGAGCTGTTTTTT. This encodes CASSIREFEELFF.

The chain combines TRBV3-1 (or the pseudogene TRBV3-2) with TRBJ1-3; the match to TRBD1 covers 8 bases. Germline V gene sequence: CDR1 LGHDT, CDR2 YNNKEL (reference sequence). V lost 4 bases and J lost 0; bases outside the gene matches: 5. CDR3 length equals 16 residues. The CDR3 nucleotides read TGTGCCAGCAGCCCCCACAGGGGGGGCTCTGGAAACACCATATATTTT. Protein product: CASSPHRGGSGNTIYF.

This chain connects TRBV2 to TRBJ2-2; a weak D match, TRBD1 (6 bases). The CDR3 sequence is 15 residues long. Germline V gene lookup returns CDR1 SNHLY and CDR2 FYNNEI. Trimming pared 6 bases from V and 4 bases from J, leaving 15 bases between. The CDR3 bases are TGTGCCAGCAGGGCGGACAGTAGTGCCACCGGGGAGCTGTTTTTT. Encoded protein: CASRADSSATGELFF.

About this clone itself: One end of the junction is discordant with germline, which a read error may explain. The chain joins TRBV7-7 to TRBJ1-1; 7 bases align to TRBD1. Germline loops: CDR1 SSHAT, CDR2 FNYEAQ (reference sequence). This CDR3 is 15 amino acids long. In nucleotides, the CDR3 is TGTGCTAGCAGCCCATTATCAGGGGGGCTCACTGAAGCTTTCTTT. This encodes CASSPLSGGLTEAFF.

The chain has TRBV19 and TRBJ2-6; TRBD1 aligns across 7 bases. Per the germline V gene, CDR1 is LNHDA and CDR2 is SQIVND (reference sequence). This CDR3 spans 16 amino acids. V was clipped by 8 bases and J by 0 bases; unmatched bases: 7. The CDR3, as DNA: TGTGCCAGTTGCGACAGGGCCGACTCTGGGGCCAACGTCCTGACTTTC. Protein: CASCDRADSGANVLTF. Together with reference TRBV19 and TRBJ2-6, the CDR3 gives the full variable domain: DGGITQSPKYLFRKEGQNVTLSCEQNLNHDAMYWYRQDPGQGLRLIYYSQIVNDFQKGDIAEGYSVSREKKESFPLTVTSAQKNPTAFYLCASCDRADSGANVLTFGAGSRLTVL.

The chain combines TRBV28 with TRBJ2-5, with 11 bases matching TRBD2. CDR1 and CDR2 from the germline V gene are MDHEN and SYDVKM. The CDR3 has 15 amino acids. V lost 6 bases and J lost 2; bases outside the gene matches: 5. The CDR3 region has the DNA TGTGCCAGCAGCAGTCTAGCGGGGGGACAAGAGACCCAGTACTTC. It is translated as CASSSLAGGQETQYF.

The CDR3 spells CASGEGQGSAGYTF. DNA for the CDR3: TGCGCCAGCGGCGAAGGACAGGGAAGCGCTGGCTACACCTTC. This chain uses TRBV10-1 with TRBJ1-2, with 8 positions matching TRBD1. Germline CDR1 WNHNN, CDR2 SYGVQD (reference sequence). The CDR3 has 14 residues. J gave up 7 bases and V 8 bases, and 12 bases lay outside the gene matches.

This rearrangement joins TRBV21-1 to TRBJ2-1; the table calls TRBD2, which could not be checked here. TRBV21-1 is shown as a pseudogene. CDR3 length: 15 residues. The CDR3 nucleotides are TGTGCCAGCAGCAAAGGGCGGGGGGGCCTGTATGAGCAGTTCTTC. Its protein product is CASSKGRGGLYEQFF.

In its sample, this clone was seen once. The genes are TRBV5-4 and TRBJ2-1, with 15 bases fitting TRBD2. This CDR3 is built from 16 residues. CDR1 is SGHNT, CDR2 YYREEE, per germline (reference sequence). V lost 4 bases and J lost 9; bases outside the gene matches: 8. The CDR3 DNA reads as TGTGCCAGCAGCGCCGAAAGGACTAGCGGGGGGGGTGAGCAGTTCTTC. Translation: CASSAERTSGGGEQFF.

This clone was counted a single time. The V call is TRBV4-1, the J call TRBJ1-5, with D hard to call. The germline V and J ends were trimmed by 2 bases and 5 bases, with 13 bases remaining between them. Germline assignment: CDR1 MGHRA and CDR2 YSYEKL. The length of the CDR3 is 15 residues. The CDR3, as DNA: TGCGCCAGCAGCCAAAATGAGGTCATCTATCAGCCCCAGCATTTT. Translating gives CASSQNEVIYQPQHF.

The chain recombines TRBV6-5 with TRBJ2-2, with D possibly TRBD1 on 6 matching bases. With 6 bases removed from V and 7 bases from J, the gap between germline ends came to 12 bases. CDR3 size: 13 residues. Per the germline V gene, CDR1 is MNHEY and CDR2 is SVGAGI. Here the CDR3 reads CASRATGFGELFF. CDR3 sequence (DNA): TGTGCCAGCAGGGCAACAGGGTTCGGGGAGCTGTTTTTT.

The chain recombines TRBV5-8 with TRBJ2-3; TRBD2 aligns across 10 bases. The CDR3 loop spans 17 amino acids. V lost 3 bases, J lost 2 bases, and 9 bases stayed unmatched. Germline values: CDR1 SGHTS, CDR2 YDEGEE. The CDR3 DNA follows: TGTGCCAGCAGCTCTAGCGGGGGCCACTATAACACAGATACGCAGTATTTT. This sequence encodes CASSSSGGHYNTDTQYF.